The 31 T cell receptor beta chains in this list originate from one sample, sequenced in a study of T cell responses to AZD1222 COVID-19 vaccine. Clones were read by immunoSEQ multiplex PCR, and TCRdb kept only the in-frame ones, dropping some. The sample lists some 200,000 clones; around 92% were seen once. Specimen: peripheral blood, collected on day 0 of AZD1222 vaccination. The receptors stem from an adult in good health.

The genes are TRBV6-2 or TRBV6-3 and TRBJ1-1; D not resolved. The germline gives CDR1 MNHEY, CDR2 SVGEGT. This CDR3 is 14 amino acids long. V was clipped by 3 bases and J by 4 bases, with 12 bases between them. The CDR3 DNA reads TGTGCCAGCAGTTATACTTTAGCGGGCACTGAAGCTTTCTTT. It specifies CASSYTLAGTEAFF.

The V call is TRBV30, the J call TRBJ1-6; 9 bases match TRBD1. The CDR3 has 13 amino acids. CDR1 GTSNPN and CDR2 SVGIG come from the germline V gene (reference sequence). With V trimmed by 3 bases and J by 10 bases, 4 bases remained unmatched. The chain's CDR3 is CAWRGQGWSPLHF. The CDR3 DNA sequence: TGTGCCTGGAGGGGACAGGGTTGGTCACCCCTCCACTTT.

The chain carries TRBV28 and TRBJ1-5, with D possibly TRBD1 on 5 matching bases. This CDR3 has 16 residues. Germline CDR1 is MDHEN and CDR2 is SYDVKM. V gave up 5 bases and J gave up 3 bases, with 17 bases separating them. In nucleotides, the CDR3 is TGTGCCAGCAGTCCCCCCGGGACCATCACCAATCAGCCCCAGCATTTT. Protein: CASSPPGTITNQPQHF.

To note about this clone: The same CDR3 also results from other DNA sequences found in this sample. This chain uses TRBV5-1 with TRBJ1-1; D is undetermined. V lost 3 bases to trimming and J lost 1 base, with 10 bases between them. The CDR3 is 14 residues long. The germline V gene encodes CDR1 SGHRS and CDR2 YFSETQ. CDR3 coding DNA: TGCGCCAGCAGCTCCGGACCCTCGAACACTGAAGCTTTCTTT. It is translated as CASSSGPSNTEAFF.

The rearrangement links TRBV4-1 to TRBJ2-1, with 9 bases identical to TRBD2. This CDR3 region has 18 residues. V dropped 1 base and J dropped 2; count of bases not matched to a gene: 9. Germline CDR1 MGHRA, CDR2 YSYEKL. CDR3 bases: TGCGCCAGCAGCCAAGTCCCGTTAGCGGGGGTCCCCTACAATGAGCAGTTCTTC. It is translated as CASSQVPLAGVPYNEQFF.

The chain recombines TRBV7-2 with TRBJ1-5; 8 bases are shared with TRBD1. V lost 1 base to trimming and J lost 1 base; unmatched junction nucleotides: 6. Per the germline V gene, CDR1 is SGHTA and CDR2 is FQGNSA. CDR3 length equals 17 residues. The CDR3 is CASSLGRGLGSNQPQHF. CDR3 DNA: TGTGCCAGCAGCTTAGGCAGGGGGCTTGGGAGCAATCAGCCCCAGCATTTT.

CDR3 amino acids: CASSYTSALSYNEQFF. DNA of the CDR3: TGTGCCAGCAGTTACACTAGCGCCCTCTCATACAATGAGCAGTTCTTC. The J gene is TRBJ2-1, the V gene TRBV6-2 or TRBV6-3; 7 nucleotides line up with TRBD2. V shed 2 bases and J 4 bases; nucleotides not matched to a gene: 8. Germline assignment: CDR1 MNHEY and CDR2 SVGEGT. The CDR3 runs to 16 residues.

This clone was observed a single time. The V gene is TRBV7-9, the J gene TRBJ1-4; D is uncertain. The CDR3 has 14 residues. Germline lookup yields CDR1 SEHNR and CDR2 FQNEAQ (reference sequence). Trimming pared 0 bases from V and 7 bases from J, leaving 9 bases between. CDR3 region: CASSLASRSEKLFF. The CDR3 DNA reads TGTGCCAGCAGCTTAGCAAGCCGGAGTGAAAAACTGTTTTTT.

The chain is built from TRBV7-2 and TRBJ1-5; TRBD1 agrees at 9 bases. Germline-derived CDR1 and CDR2 are SGHTA and FQGNSA. The CDR3 length is 15 residues. The V segment lost 4 bases and the J segment 4 bases; nucleotides outside the gene matches: 5. As DNA, the CDR3 is TGTGCCAGCAGCTCGGGACAGGGTAGGAATCAGCCCCAGCATTTT. This encodes CASSSGQGRNQPQHF.

The chain couples TRBV12-3 or TRBV12-4 to TRBJ2-7, with D possibly being TRBD1 (5 bases). Trimming left V 6 bases short and J 2 bases short, with 11 bases between. This CDR3 comprises 13 residues. In nucleotides, the CDR3 is TGTGCCAGCAGGAATGGGGCTACCTACGAGCAGTACTTC. Its protein is CASRNGATYEQYF.

The genes are TRBV9 and TRBJ2-5; D unclear. Germline-derived CDR1 and CDR2 are SGDLS and YYNGEE. V shed 0 bases and J shed 2 bases, with 8 bases lying between them. The CDR3 has 14 residues. The CDR3 spells CASSVGDGQETQYF. The CDR3 nucleotides read TGTGCCAGCAGCGTAGGAGACGGGCAAGAGACCCAGTACTTC.

The table lists this clone with a count of one. V and J are TRBV7-9 and TRBJ1-4; the D is unclear. Germline CDR1 and CDR2: SEHNR and FQNEAQ (reference sequence). There are 15 residues in the CDR3. V shed 5 bases and J shed 5 bases, with 15 bases lying between them. The CDR3 coding sequence is TGTGCCAGCAGCCAGGACCGTGGAAGGAATGAAAAACTGTTTTTT. Its translation: CASSQDRGRNEKLFF.

The chain uses TRBV28 and TRBJ1-5; D call uncertain. Germline V gene sequence: CDR1 MDHEN, CDR2 SYDVKM. This CDR3 contains 15 residues. The V and J ends lost 5 bases and 4 bases respectively, with 15 bases between them. The CDR3 spells CASSPGRVSNQPQHF. In DNA, the CDR3 is TGTGCCAGCAGTCCAGGCCGGGTTTCTAATCAGCCCCAGCATTTT.

The chain recombines TRBV28 with TRBJ1-2; D may be TRBD1 (5 bases). V dropped 8 bases and J dropped 8 bases, with 12 bases sitting between them. Germline assignment: CDR1 MDHEN and CDR2 SYDVKM. The CDR3 runs 11 residues. DNA of the CDR3: TGTGCCAGCGCCGAGGGGTTGGGCTACACCTTC. Translation: CASAEGLGYTF.

This rearrangement joins TRBV6-2 or TRBV6-3 to TRBJ2-7; TRBD2 matches at 9 bases. In germline, CDR1 is MNHEY, CDR2 SVGEGT. V was pared by 0 bases and J by 4 bases, with 10 bases of the junction left unmatched. CDR3 size: 17 residues. The CDR3 DNA reads TGTGCCAGCAGTTACTCGAAATGGGCTAGCGGGACGTACGAGCAGTACTTC. The encoded protein is CASSYSKWASGTYEQYF.

The CDR3 here is CASSGDSLEAFF. The CDR3 DNA sequence: TGTGCCAGCAGTGGGGACAGTCTAGAAGCTTTCTTT. This sequence joins TRBV12-3 or TRBV12-4 and TRBJ1-1; 7 bases are a match to TRBD1. Germline trimming cut 5 bases from V and 8 bases from J; bases unmatched to any gene: 5. The length of the CDR3 is 12 residues.

The chain combines TRBV27 with TRBJ1-5; D gene ambiguous. Trimming took off 4 bases at V and 7 bases at J, with 11 bases between the two ends. Germline lookup yields CDR1 MNHEY and CDR2 SMNVEV (reference sequence). The CDR3 spans 13 residues. The CDR3 region is CASSSSRYQPQHF. CDR3 bases: TGTGCCAGCAGTTCCTCCAGATACCAGCCCCAGCATTTT.

This CDR3 reads CASSLGAGAGELFF. The CDR3 DNA sequence: TGTGCCAGCAGCTTAGGGGCGGGGGCCGGGGAGCTGTTTTTT. The chain has TRBV7-2 and TRBJ2-2, with 7 bases that match TRBD2. The CDR3 is 14 amino acids. The ends lost 1 base at V and 6 bases at J; junction bases unmatched: 2. Germline V gene lookup returns CDR1 SGHTA and CDR2 FQGNSA.

The chain links TRBV25-1 to TRBJ1-2; a possible D gene is TRBD1 (6 bases). This CDR3 comprises 13 residues. The germline CDR1 and CDR2 sequences are MGHDK and SYGVNS. V gave up 2 bases and J gave up 8 bases, with 12 bases separating them. CDR3 nucleotides: TGTGCCAGCAGTGAAGGAAGGGGGAAGGGCTACACCTTC. Protein: CASSEGRGKGYTF.

The chain employs TRBV19 and TRBJ2-1; TRBD1 matches 8 bases. Trimming took 5 bases from V and 9 from J; bases not matched to a gene: 9. Germline V gene lookup returns CDR1 LNHDA and CDR2 SQIVND (reference sequence). The CDR3 has 14 residues. The CDR3, as DNA: TGTGCCAGTAGTTTCGGACAGGGAGGAGGTGAGCAGTTCTTC. Translation: CASSFGQGGGEQFF.

This sequence joins TRBV27 and TRBJ2-7; 7 positions agree with TRBD1. The germline gives CDR1 MNHEY, CDR2 SMNVEV (reference sequence). CDR3 length: 14 residues. V was pared by 5 bases and J by 0 bases, with 4 bases of the junction left unmatched. DNA for the CDR3: TGTGCCAGCAGTATAACAGGGGTCTCCTACGAGCAGTACGTC. Translating it yields CASSITGVSYEQYV.

Turning to this clone: A junction boundary mismatches the germline segment, possibly from a read error. For the CDR3, the DNA is TGTTCCAGCCAACCCGGGACAGGGATCACAGATACGCAGTATTTT. Amino acid sequence: CSSQPGTGITDTQYF. The chain joins TRBV19 to TRBJ2-3, with 9 bases that match TRBD1. The CDR3 loop spans 15 amino acids. Germline values: CDR1 LNHDA, CDR2 SQIVND (reference sequence).

V is TRBV6-5 and J is TRBJ1-1, with TRBD1 identical over 7 bases. The CDR3 sequence is 14 residues long. Germline loops: CDR1 MNHEY, CDR2 SVGAGI. The trim removed 2 bases at V and 6 bases at J, leaving 6 bases unmatched. CDR3 in amino acids: CASSYRTGRAEAFF. DNA for the CDR3: TGTGCCAGCAGTTACAGGACAGGTAGGGCTGAAGCTTTCTTT.

The chain recombines TRBV5-1 with TRBJ1-3, with D perhaps TRBD1 (5 bases). From germline, CDR1 is SGHRS and CDR2 YFSETQ. Trimming shortened V by 4 bases and J by 0 bases, and 14 bases separated the two germline ends. This CDR3 contains 16 residues. CDR3 DNA sequence: TGCGCCAGCAGCAGGGACTTCTTACTCTCTGGAAACACCATATATTTT. As protein: CASSRDFLLSGNTIYF.

This chain uses TRBV9 with TRBJ1-1, with no clear D. This CDR3 is built from 14 residues. Trimming left V 0 bases short and J 8 bases short, with 14 bases between. CDR1 is SGDLS and CDR2 is YYNGEE in the germline V gene. CDR3 sequence (DNA): TGTGCCAGCAGCGTAGTGGGGAATCCCAGAGAAGCTTTCTTT. Protein product: CASSVVGNPREAFF.

The gene calls are TRBV7-2 and TRBJ2-7; D is possibly TRBD2 (6 bases). CDR1 and CDR2 (germline): SGHTA, FQGNSA. The CDR3 consists of 15 residues. Trimming removed 5 bases at V and 2 bases at J, with 16 bases between. CDR3 in DNA: TGTGCCAGCAGCAGCGACCGGGACTCAACCTACGAGCAGTACTTC. This encodes CASSSDRDSTYEQYF. The full variable domain, rest sourced from reference TRBV7-2 and TRBJ2-7, is GAGVSQSPSNKVTEKGKDVELRCDPISGHTALYWYRQSLGQGLEFLIYFQGNSAPDKSGLPSDRFSAERTGGSVSTLTIQRTQQEDSAVYLCASSSDRDSTYEQYFGPGTRLTVT.

The rearrangement links TRBV18 to TRBJ1-2; D may be TRBD1 (6 bases). CDR3 length equals 15 residues. The V end was cut by 5 bases, the J end by 6 bases, with 19 bases between. The germline gives CDR1 KGHSH, CDR2 LQKENI. CDR3 protein: CASSIRQAPRNGYTF. CDR3 DNA: TGTGCCAGCTCAATACGACAGGCCCCAAGGAATGGCTACACCTTC.

The rearrangement links TRBV7-8 to TRBJ2-3; 12 nucleotides match TRBD2. After removal of 5 bases from V and 6 bases from J, the junction contained 9 bases not matched to a gene. Germline assignment: CDR1 SGHVS and CDR2 FQNEAQ. The CDR3 is made up of 16 amino acids. CDR3 loop: CASSPRTSGAGDTQYF. The CDR3 nucleotides read TGTGCCAGCAGCCCGCGGACTAGCGGGGCCGGGGATACGCAGTATTTT.

V usage is TRBV7-3 and J usage is TRBJ1-6; D uncertain. Germline loops: CDR1 SGHTA, CDR2 FQGTGA. The CDR3 runs 14 residues. Trimming stripped 4 bases from V and 11 bases from J, with 15 bases between. The CDR3, as DNA: TGTGCCAGCAGCTCGGACCCCGGAAGGGCACCCCTCCACTTT. The encoded protein is CASSSDPGRAPLHF.

This clone was recorded once. This chain connects TRBV18 to TRBJ2-1, with D possibly TRBD2 on 5 matching bases. The V gene lost 3 bases and the J gene lost 1 base, with 7 bases spanning the gap. The germline V gene encodes CDR1 KGHSH and CDR2 LQKENI. This CDR3 has 14 amino acids. In DNA form, the CDR3 reads TGTGCCAGCTCACCTCCGGGGTCCTACAATGAGCAGTTCTTC. Translated, it gives CASSPPGSYNEQFF.

V gene TRBV9 combines with J gene TRBJ2-3, with a possible D match to TRBD2 (6 bases). The CDR3 extends over 17 amino acids. The germline V and J ends were trimmed by 2 bases and 1 base, with 17 bases remaining between them. Germline values: CDR1 SGDLS, CDR2 YYNGEE. CDR3 loop: CASSVGRRGGGTDTQYF. The CDR3 nucleotides are TGTGCCAGCAGCGTTGGTAGAAGGGGCGGGGGCACAGATACGCAGTATTTT.